Listed here is a single TCR beta chain. V was shortened by 0 bases and J by 0 bases, with 6 bases between the two germline ends. This CDR3 spans 14 amino acids. Per the germline V gene, CDR1 is SGHKS and CDR2 is YYEKEE (reference sequence). The data were produced by immunoSEQ multiplex PCR, yet TCRdb's version contains in-frame clones alone and is incomplete. The table has about 110,000 clones, about three quarters seen once. These data originate in a study of blood T cell repertoires in COVID-19. Study context: COVID-19 samples, acute and convalescent, were from the United States, Italy and Spain.

The source of this sequence is a human donor in a cohort sampled during active or convalescent COVID-19. The chain links TRBV5-5 to TRBJ1-2; a weak D match, TRBD1 (5 bases). Sequenced material: peripheral blood. The DNA for the CDR3 is TGTGCCAGCAGCTTGGGGGGCACTAACTATGGCTACACCTTC. This translates into CASSLGGTNYGYTF.